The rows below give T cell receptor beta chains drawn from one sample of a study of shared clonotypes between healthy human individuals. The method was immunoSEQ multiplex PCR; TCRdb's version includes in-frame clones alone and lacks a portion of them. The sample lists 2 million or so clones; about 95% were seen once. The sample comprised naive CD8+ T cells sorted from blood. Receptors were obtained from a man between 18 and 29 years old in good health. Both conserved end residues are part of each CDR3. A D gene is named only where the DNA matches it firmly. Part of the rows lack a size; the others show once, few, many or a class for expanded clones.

TGTGCCAGCATAACGAGTCAGGGGGTCTACGAGCAGTACTTC | CASITSQGVYEQYF | NA | TRBJ2-7 | TRBV2 | TRBD1
TGCAGCGTTGAGGCTGGGGTCTTCACAGATACGCAGTATTTT | CSVEAGVFTDTQYF | NA | TRBJ2-3 | TRBV29-1 | NA
TGTGCCAGCAGCTTAACGGGACAGGGTCTCAACGAGCAGTACTTC | CASSLTGQGLNEQYF | NA | TRBJ2-7 | TRBV13 | TRBD1
TGTGCTAGCAGCCAGGATGGTTTCGTGGCGGGACCTTACTACAATGAGCAGTTCTTC | CASSQDGFVAGPYYNEQFF | NA | TRBJ2-1 | TRBV7-7 | NA
TGTGCTCAGCAGTGGGGACAATTCTCTGGAAACACCATATATTTT | CAQQWGQFSGNTIYF | NA | TRBJ1-3 | TRBV2 | NA
TGCGCCAGCAGCCAGGGGGGGGAGGGCCCCTACGAGCAGTACTTC | CASSQGGEGPYEQYF | NA | TRBJ2-7 | TRBV4-3 | TRBD2
TGTGCCAGCAGTGGGGAGAGCTCCTATAATTCACCCCTCCACTTT | CASSGESSYNSPLHF | NA | TRBJ1-6 | TRBV2 | NA
TGTGCCAGCAGCCCCAGTGGGGGTAATTACAATGAGCAGTTCTTC | CASSPSGGNYNEQFF | NA | TRBJ2-1 | TRBV9 | NA
TGTGCCATCAGTGAGTCGTACGACTGGACTATTTCAGCCAAAAACATTCAGTACTTC | CAISESYDWTISAKNIQYF | once | TRBJ2-4 | TRBV10-3 | NA
TGTGCCAGCAGTTCTATAGACAGTAGGTACGAGCAGTACTTC | CASSSIDSRYEQYF | NA | TRBJ2-7 | TRBV27 | NA
TGCGCCAGCAGCCAGACCCTCGGGTGGGAGACCCAGTACTTC | CASSQTLGWETQYF | once | TRBJ2-5 | TRBV4-1 | NA
TGTGCCAGCAGCTTTTATACAACCGGGGAGCTGTTTTTT | CASSFYTTGELFF | NA | TRBJ2-2 | TRBV13 | NA
TGTGCCAGCAGTTTAGAGGGAGCCATCTACGAGCAGTACTTC | CASSLEGAIYEQYF | NA | TRBJ2-7 | TRBV27 | NA
TGTGCCAGCAGCTTAGTATCAGGGTCTGGCGAGCAGTACTTC | CASSLVSGSGEQYF | NA | TRBJ2-7 | TRBV7-6 | NA
TGTGCCAGCAGCCCCTCGATCGACAGGGGAGATGGCTACACCTTC | CASSPSIDRGDGYTF | once | TRBJ1-2 | TRBV6-5 | TRBD1
TGTGCCAGCAGCTTAGAGGGGGCGTCCACTGAAGCTTTCTTT | CASSLEGASTEAFF | NA | TRBJ1-1 | TRBV7-9 | TRBD1
TGTGCCACCCGGACTGGGACAGATACGCAGTATTTT | CATRTGTDTQYF | NA | TRBJ2-3 | TRBV6-5 | NA
TGCACCAACCCGGGACTAGCGGGAGAAGTGAGCTCCTACGAGCAGTACTTC | CTNPGLAGEVSSYEQYF | NA | TRBJ2-7 | TRBV1 | NA
TGTGCCTGGAACGTCGGAGCCTCCATGAGAGAGACCCAGTACTTC | CAWNVGASMRETQYF | NA | TRBJ2-5 | TRBV30 | NA
TGTGCCAGTAGTATATTGGTAGGGGAGCTCACCGGGGAGCTGTTTTTT | CASSILVGELTGELFF | NA | TRBJ2-2 | TRBV19 | NA
TGTGCCAGCAGCTTACGGACAGGCAATCAGCCCCAGCATTTT | CASSLRTGNQPQHF | NA | TRBJ1-5 | TRBV13 | NA
TGTGCCAGCAGTTTATCGAGGGGCCAGGGCACAGATACGCAGTATTTT | CASSLSRGQGTDTQYF | NA | TRBJ2-3 | TRBV27 | NA
TGTGCCAGCAGACCTCAGACAGGGCAGAACACTGAAGCTTTCTTT | CASRPQTGQNTEAFF | NA | TRBJ1-1 | TRBV7-9 | TRBD1
TGTGCCAGCAGCATAGCTAGCACAGATACGCAGTATTTT | CASSIASTDTQYF | NA | TRBJ2-3 | TRBV9 | NA
TGTGCCAGCAGCTCTACCGTGACAGTGAGCTACGAGCAGTACTTC | CASSSTVTVSYEQYF | NA | TRBJ2-7 | TRBV7-9 | NA
TGCGCCAGCAGCCAAGTTCGAAGGGTCAACAATGAGCAGTTCTTC | CASSQVRRVNNEQFF | NA | TRBJ2-1 | TRBV4-1 | NA
TGTGCCAGCAGTCCGCCCGGGACTAGTAATGAGCAGTTCTTC | CASSPPGTSNEQFF | NA | TRBJ2-1 | TRBV6-5 | TRBD2
TGTGCCAGCTCCCTAGCGGGGGGTAGCACAGATACGCAGTATTTT | CASSLAGGSTDTQYF | NA | TRBJ2-3 | TRBV28 | TRBD2
TGCGCCAGCATCCAAGTCCCGGGGGGAGACACCGGGGAGCTGTTTTTT | CASIQVPGGDTGELFF | NA | TRBJ2-2 | TRBV10-2 | TRBD2
TGTGCCAGCAGTTTATCCGTTGAGCAAACTAGCGAGCAGTACTTC | CASSLSVEQTSEQYF | NA | TRBJ2-7 | TRBV27 | NA
TGTGCCGGGCAGGAAGGGAATTCACCCCTCCACTTT | CAGQEGNSPLHF | NA | TRBJ1-6 | TRBV13 | NA
TGTGCCAGCAGCACCAGGGGGCAGGATGGCTACACCTTC | CASSTRGQDGYTF | NA | TRBJ1-2 | TRBV13 | TRBD1
TGTGCCAGTAGTATCGTATCGGGGGACTATCAGCCCCAGCATTTT | CASSIVSGDYQPQHF | NA | TRBJ1-5 | TRBV19 | NA
TGTGCTAGTGGTTTAGGGCTAGCGGGAGGAATCAGCACAGATACGCAGTATTTT | CASGLGLAGGISTDTQYF | NA | TRBJ2-3 | TRBV12-5 | TRBD2
TGTGCCAGCAGTTTATCTCGACTAGCGGGAGGGGGAGATACGCAGTATTTT | CASSLSRLAGGGDTQYF | NA | TRBJ2-3 | TRBV27 | TRBD2
TGCGCCAGCAGTCCCCTAACCTTGGACCGACGGCTCTACGAGCAGTACTTC | CASSPLTLDRRLYEQYF | NA | TRBJ2-7 | TRBV23-1 | NA
TGTGCCAGCAGCACTGGGACTAGCGGGTATTATGAGCAGTTCTTC | CASSTGTSGYYEQFF | NA | TRBJ2-1 | TRBV11-2 | TRBD2
TGTGCCAGCAGTGACCCTCCGGGGGCGGTGGATACGCAGTATTTT | CASSDPPGAVDTQYF | NA | TRBJ2-3 | TRBV6-1 | NA
TGTGCCAGCAGCCCCCCCGGGGTTCCCTACAATGAGCAGTTCTTC | CASSPPGVPYNEQFF | NA | TRBJ2-1 | TRBV11-2 | NA
TGTGCCAGCAGTTACCAGATCATGAACACTGAAGCTTTCTTT | CASSYQIMNTEAFF | NA | TRBJ1-1 | TRBV6-5 | NA
TGTGCCAGCAGCCTCTCGACTAGCGGGGACTACGAGCAGTACTTC | CASSLSTSGDYEQYF | NA | TRBJ2-7 | TRBV4-2 | TRBD2
TGTGCCAGCAGTTTTCGCGGGCACTCTGGAAACACCATATATTTT | CASSFRGHSGNTIYF | NA | TRBJ1-3 | TRBV28 | NA
TGTGCCCCCAAGGCGGGAGCGGCCGGGGAGCTGTTTTTT | CAPKAGAAGELFF | NA | TRBJ2-2 | TRBV7-9 | TRBD2
TGTGCCAGCAGTGAAGGTTGGGAGGATCATCCCCAGCATTTT | CASSEGWEDHPQHF | NA | TRBJ1-5 | TRBV6-1 | NA
TGTGCCAGCAGCTTAGTTGGACAGGGGTCCTACGAGCAGTACTTC | CASSLVGQGSYEQYF | NA | TRBJ2-7 | TRBV7-2 | TRBD1
TGTGCCAGCAGCTGGGGGGCGCCCACTGAAGCTTTCTTT | CASSWGAPTEAFF | NA | TRBJ1-1 | TRBV7-9 | NA
TGCGCCAGCAGCCAACAGACAGGGACCCAAGAGACCCAGTACTTC | CASSQQTGTQETQYF | NA | TRBJ2-5 | TRBV4-1 | TRBD1
TGTGCCAGTAGTATAGATCATGGCCCCCCGGGCGAGCAGTACTTC | CASSIDHGPPGEQYF | NA | TRBJ2-7 | TRBV19 | NA